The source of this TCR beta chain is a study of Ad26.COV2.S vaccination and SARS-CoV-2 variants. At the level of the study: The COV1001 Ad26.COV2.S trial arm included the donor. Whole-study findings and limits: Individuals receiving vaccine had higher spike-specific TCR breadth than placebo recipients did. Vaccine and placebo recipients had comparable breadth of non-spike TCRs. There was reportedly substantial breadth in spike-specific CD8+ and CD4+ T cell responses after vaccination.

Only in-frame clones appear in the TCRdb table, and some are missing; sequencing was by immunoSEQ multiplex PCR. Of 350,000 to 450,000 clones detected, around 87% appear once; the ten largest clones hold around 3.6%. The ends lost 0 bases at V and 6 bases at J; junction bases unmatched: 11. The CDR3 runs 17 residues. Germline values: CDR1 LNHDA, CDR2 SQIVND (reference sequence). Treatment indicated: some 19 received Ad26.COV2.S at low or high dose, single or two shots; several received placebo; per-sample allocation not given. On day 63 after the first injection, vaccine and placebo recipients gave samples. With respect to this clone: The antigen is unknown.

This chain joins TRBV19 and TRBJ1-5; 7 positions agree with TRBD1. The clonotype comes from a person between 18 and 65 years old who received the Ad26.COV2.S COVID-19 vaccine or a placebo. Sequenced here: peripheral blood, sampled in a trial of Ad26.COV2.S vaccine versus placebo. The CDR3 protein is CASSIEPDREKPQPQHF. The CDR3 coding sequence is TGTGCCAGTAGTATAGAGCCTGACAGGGAGAAGCCTCAGCCCCAGCATTTT.